The entry that follows covers one TCR beta chain sequence. This specimen belongs to a study of cytomegalovirus exposure and HLA in healthy donors. PCR involved 60 Vbeta and 13 Jbeta primers. The data were produced by immunoSEQ multiplex PCR, yet TCRdb's version contains in-frame clones alone and is incomplete. The repertoire holds 150,000 to 200,000 clones, with around 75% as singletons. Between the trimmed V and J ends, which lost 5 bases and 1 base, there was a span of 12 bases. Germline V gene sequence: CDR1 GTSNPN, CDR2 SVGIG (reference sequence). This CDR3 is built from 14 residues. Sequenced sample: PBMCs. This TCR was sampled from a male donor in good health and CMV-seronegative. The rearrangement joins TRBV30 to TRBJ1-5; maybe TRBD1 (6 bases). The CDR3 region has the DNA TGTGCCTGGGACGGGGGGCTCAGCAATCAGCCCCAGCATTTT. This encodes CAWDGGLSNQPQHF.